The clone carrying this TCR beta chain came up a few times. Its cognate antigen is unknown. The sample belongs to a study of vaccination and CD4 T cells after COVID-19. The overall study: Cells were stimulated with overlapping spike peptide pools from SARS-CoV-2, HCoV-NL63, HCoV-OC43 and HCoV-229E. Control cultures, each given a CEFX pool, an HIV-1 Nef pool, or no peptide, were included. Overall study results and limits: Median roughly 86% of reactive clones detected in convalescent patients emerged only post-vaccination.

This sample's treatment: roughly ten-day PBMC culture with coronavirus spike peptide pools or control peptides (ViraFEST assay). ViraFEST grew antigen-specific T cells using peptide pools, then sequenced TCRs. Cultured CD4+ T-cell DNA underwent Oncomine TCR Beta short-read sequencing. In TCRdb, the PCR reads were re-called with MiXCR into one record per CDR3 protein. The sample contains 8,500 to 10,000 distinct CDR3 sequences, approximately 52% of which appear only once. Sequences were obtained from CD4+ T cells from blood, cultured in vitro. The origin of this receptor is a human donor who had recovered from COVID-19.

This CDR3 is CASSIVGKGTRPQHF. The CDR3 region has the DNA TGTGCCAGTAGTATAGTAGGGAAGGGGACTCGGCCCCAGCATTTT. This rearrangement joins TRBV19 to TRBJ1-5; the D gene is possibly TRBD1 (5 bases). Germline CDR1 LNHDA, CDR2 SQIVND (reference sequence). The V end was cut by 1 base, the J end by 9 bases, with 16 bases between. The CDR3 is made up of 15 amino acids. Combining the CDR3 with reference TRBV19 and TRBJ1-5 gives the whole variable domain DGGITQSPKYLFRKEGQNVTLSCEQNLNHDAMYWYRQDPGQGLRLIYYSQIVNDFQKGDIAEGYSVSREKKESFPLTVTSAQKNPTAFYLCASSIVGKGTRPQHFGDGTRLSIL.